Listed below are T cell receptor beta chains from one sample, sequenced in a study of cytomegalovirus exposure and HLA in healthy donors. Assay used: immunoSEQ multiplex PCR; TCRdb lists only in-frame clones, some missing. The sample carries some 140,000 clones, roughly 80% recorded once. The sequenced sample was PBMCs. The receptors were gathered from a man between 18 and 35 years old in good health and CMV-seronegative. CDR3s include the opening cysteine and the closing phenylalanine or tryptophan. D genes are given only for firm matches. Clone size, where shown, is once, few, many, or a class for clones that have expanded.

D | length | J | V | size | CDR3 | DNA
NA | 14 | TRBJ1-6 | TRBV30 | NA | CAWSAWIDGAPLHF | TGTGCCTGGAGTGCCTGGATCGACGGAGCACCCCTCCACTTT
TRBD1 | 16 | TRBJ1-2 | TRBV9 | NA | CASSPQPGQANYGYTF | TGTGCCAGCAGCCCTCAACCGGGACAGGCTAACTATGGCTACACCTTC
TRBD1 | 15 | TRBJ2-7 | TRBV5-1 | NA | CASSWGKTGSYEQYF | TGCGCCAGCAGCTGGGGCAAGACAGGGTCCTACGAGCAGTACTTC
NA | 12 | TRBJ1-2 | TRBV4-2 | NA | CASSFVQYGYTF | TGTGCCAGCAGTTTCGTTCAGTATGGCTACACCTTC
NA | 14 | TRBJ1-2 | TRBV5-1 | NA | CASSLQGTPYGYTF | TGCGCCAGCAGCTTACAGGGTACCCCTTATGGCTACACCTTC
NA | 15 | TRBJ2-1 | TRBV7-6 | NA | CASSLQGDPYNEQFF | TGTGCCAGCAGTCTCCAGGGTGACCCCTACAATGAGCAGTTCTTC
TRBD1 | 16 | TRBJ2-5 | TRBV7-8 | NA | CASSITGTGVQETQYF | TGTGCCAGCAGCATTACCGGGACAGGGGTTCAAGAGACCCAGTACTTC
TRBD2 | 16 | TRBJ2-3 | TRBV4-2 | NA | CASSPGGAPLTDTQYF | TGTGCCAGCAGCCCCGGGGGGGCTCCACTCACAGATACGCAGTATTTT
TRBD1 | 14 | TRBJ1-1 | TRBV7-9 | few | CASSYQTGATEAFF | TGTGCCAGCAGCTACCAGACAGGGGCAACTGAAGCTTTCTTT
TRBD1 | 15 | TRBJ1-1 | TRBV19 | NA | CASSTGQVMNTEAFF | TGTGCCAGTAGTACAGGACAGGTAATGAACACTGAAGCTTTCTTT
TRBD1 | 14 | TRBJ1-5 | TRBV2 | NA | CASSEQGVDQPQHF | TGTGCCAGCAGTGAACAGGGGGTTGATCAGCCCCAGCATTTT
TRBD1 | 14 | TRBJ2-5 | TRBV5-4 | NA | CASSLGQGGETQYF | TGTGCCAGCAGCTTGGGACAGGGCGGCGAGACCCAGTACTTC
NA | 15 | TRBJ2-2 | TRBV19 | NA | CASSISNAGTGELFF | TGTGCCAGTAGTATATCCAACGCGGGAACCGGGGAGCTGTTTTTT
NA | 14 | TRBJ1-1 | TRBV2 | NA | CASSGQVLGTEAFF | TGTGCCAGCAGTGGACAGGTATTGGGCACTGAAGCTTTCTTT
NA | 13 | TRBJ1-1 | TRBV4-3 | few | CASSRIGGTEAFF | TGCGCCAGCAGCCGTATAGGGGGAACTGAAGCTTTCTTT
TRBD1 | 14 | TRBJ1-1 | TRBV4-3 | few | CASSPRAGGEGAFF | TGCGCCAGCAGCCCCAGGGCAGGGGGCGAGGGAGCTTTCTTT
NA | 14 | TRBJ1-2 | TRBV6-6 | NA | CASRQGTANYGYTF | TGTGCCAGCAGGCAGGGAACAGCTAACTATGGCTACACCTTC
TRBD1 | 14 | TRBJ2-1 | TRBV5-1 | NA | CASSFQQGYNEQFF | TGCGCCAGCAGCTTCCAACAGGGGTACAATGAGCAGTTCTTC
TRBD1 | 13 | TRBJ1-1 | TRBV2 | NA | CASEGAEGTEAFF | TGTGCCAGCGAGGGGGCCGAGGGCACTGAAGCTTTCTTT
NA | 13 | TRBJ1-4 | TRBV18 | NA | CASSPGAGEKLFF | TGTGCCAGCTCACCAGGGGCAGGGGAAAAACTGTTTTTT
NA | 12 | TRBJ2-5 | TRBV18 | NA | CASSPEESTQYF | TGTGCCAGCTCACCGGAGGAGAGTACCCAGTACTTC
TRBD1 | 12 | TRBJ1-1 | TRBV7-9 | NA | CSSSPRQGEAFF | TGTTCCAGCAGCCCACGACAGGGTGAAGCTTTCTTT
TRBD1 | 15 | TRBJ2-1 | TRBV4-3 | NA | CASSHTGAGNNEQFF | TGCGCCAGCAGCCACACAGGGGCAGGTAACAATGAGCAGTTCTTC
NA | 15 | TRBJ1-4 | TRBV7-9 | NA | CASSFPSSTNEKLFF | TGTGCCAGCAGCTTTCCCAGTTCAACTAATGAAAAACTGTTTTTT
TRBD1 | 17 | TRBJ1-2 | TRBV9 | once | CASSGRDRGRVGYGYTF | TGTGCCAGCAGCGGGCGAGACAGGGGGCGCGTAGGCTATGGCTACACCTTC
NA | 14 | TRBJ1-1 | TRBV6-6 | NA | CASLKQGGNTEAFF | TGTGCCAGTTTAAAACAGGGTGGGAACACTGAAGCTTTCTTT
TRBD1 | 15 | TRBJ2-3 | TRBV30 | once | CAWSATGQGTDTQYF | TGTGCCTGGAGTGCTACGGGACAGGGGACAGATACGCAGTATTTT
NA | 17 | TRBJ2-6 | TRBV19 | few | CASSRNQGQPGANVLTF | TGTGCCAGTAGTCGCAACCAGGGGCAACCTGGGGCCAACGTCCTGACTTTC
NA | 13 | TRBJ1-1 | TRBV28 | NA | CASSFGQNTEAFF | TGTGCCAGCAGTTTTGGACAGAACACTGAAGCTTTCTTT
NA | 14 | TRBJ2-3 | TRBV5-1 | NA | CASSPGQRTDTQYF | TGCGCCAGCAGCCCTGGACAGCGCACAGATACGCAGTATTTT
TRBD1 | 16 | TRBJ1-2 | TRBV18 | NA | CASSRMQGASNYGYTF | TGTGCCAGCTCACGGATGCAGGGGGCGTCTAACTATGGCTACACCTTC
TRBD1 | 11 | TRBJ1-2 | TRBV9 | NA | CASSLGGGYTF | TGTGCCAGCAGCTTAGGGGGCGGCTACACCTTC
TRBD2 | 12 | TRBJ2-1 | TRBV5-1 | NA | CASSPSGIEQFF | TGCGCCAGCAGCCCTAGCGGGATTGAGCAGTTCTTC
TRBD1 | 17 | TRBJ2-4 | TRBV5-1 | NA | CASSLSGQGKAKNIQYF | TGCGCCAGCAGCTTGTCCGGACAGGGGAAAGCCAAAAACATTCAGTACTTC
TRBD2 | 17 | TRBJ2-2 | TRBV7-6 | NA | CASSLRSGGQNTGELFF | TGTGCCAGCAGCCTTCGGAGCGGGGGGCAGAACACCGGGGAGCTGTTTTTT
NA | 12 | TRBJ2-5 | TRBV13 | NA | CASSIQEETQYF | TGTGCCAGCAGCATTCAGGAAGAGACCCAGTACTTC
TRBD1 | 14 | TRBJ2-1 | TRBV7-8 | NA | CASSLDGTGGEQFF | TGTGCCAGCAGCTTAGACGGGACAGGGGGCGAGCAGTTCTTC
NA | 12 | TRBJ2-7 | TRBV5-7 | NA | CASSFGSGEQYF | TGTGCCAGCAGCTTTGGGAGCGGCGAGCAGTACTTC
TRBD1 | 17 | TRBJ1-3 | TRBV5-1 | NA | CASSLMRQGGSGNTIYF | TGCGCCAGCAGCTTAATGAGACAGGGTGGGTCTGGAAACACCATATATTTT
NA | 15 | TRBJ2-6 | TRBV2 | NA | CASSDRISGANVLTF | TGTGCCAGCAGTGACCGTATCTCTGGGGCCAACGTCCTGACTTTC
TRBD1 | 15 | TRBJ1-3 | TRBV2 | NA | CASRTGAFSGNTIYF | TGTGCCAGCCGTACAGGGGCCTTCTCTGGAAACACCATATATTTT
NA | 14 | TRBJ1-2 | TRBV6-1 | NA | CASSEGGGSYGYTF | TGTGCCAGCAGTGAAGGGGGAGGGAGCTATGGCTACACCTTC
NA | 13 | TRBJ2-5 | TRBV27 | NA | CASAGAPWETQYF | TGTGCCAGCGCGGGGGCGCCGTGGGAGACCCAGTACTTC
NA | 13 | TRBJ1-6 | TRBV14 | NA | CASSHLYNSPLHF | TGTGCCAGCAGCCACTTATATAATTCACCCCTCCACTTT
NA | 13 | TRBJ2-7 | TRBV27 | few | CASSFRGGAEQYF | TGTGCCAGCAGTTTTAGGGGTGGTGCCGAGCAGTACTTC
NA | 14 | TRBJ2-2 | TRBV7-3 | NA | CASSPDRNTGELFF | TGTGCCAGCAGCCCGGACAGGAACACCGGGGAGCTGTTTTTT
TRBD1 | 14 | TRBJ2-5 | TRBV6-6 | NA | CASSRQGVEETQYF | TGTGCCAGCAGCCGACAGGGGGTGGAAGAGACCCAGTACTTC
NA | 13 | TRBJ2-5 | TRBV30 | once | CAGAQGLVETQYF | TGTGCCGGAGCCCAGGGGCTTGTAGAGACCCAGTACTTC
NA | 13 | TRBJ2-1 | TRBV7-2 | NA | CASSRAVFDEQFF | TGTGCCAGCAGCCGAGCGGTTTTCGATGAGCAGTTCTTC
NA | 15 | TRBJ2-2 | TRBV7-9 | NA | CASSSRTGWTGELFF | TGTGCCAGCAGCTCACGGACTGGGTGGACCGGGGAGCTGTTTTTT
NA | 13 | TRBJ1-2 | TRBV11-2 | NA | CASSLDRDYGYTF | TGTGCCAGCAGCTTGGATCGGGACTATGGCTACACCTTC
NA | 14 | TRBJ1-3 | TRBV7-2 | NA | CASSLGGVRNTIYF | TGTGCCAGCAGCTTAGGCGGGGTGAGGAACACCATATATTTT